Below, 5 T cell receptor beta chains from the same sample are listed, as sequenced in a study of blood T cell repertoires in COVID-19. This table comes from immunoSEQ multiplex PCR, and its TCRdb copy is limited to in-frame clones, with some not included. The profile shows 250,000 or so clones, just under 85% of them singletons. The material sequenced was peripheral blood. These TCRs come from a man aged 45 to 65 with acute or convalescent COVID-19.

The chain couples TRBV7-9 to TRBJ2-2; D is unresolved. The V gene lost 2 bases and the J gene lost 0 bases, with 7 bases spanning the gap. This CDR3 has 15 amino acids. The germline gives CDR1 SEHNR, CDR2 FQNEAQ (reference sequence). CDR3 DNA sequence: TGTGCCAGCAGCTTACTGGCAGCGAACACCGGGGAGCTGTTTTTT. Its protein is CASSLLAANTGELFF.

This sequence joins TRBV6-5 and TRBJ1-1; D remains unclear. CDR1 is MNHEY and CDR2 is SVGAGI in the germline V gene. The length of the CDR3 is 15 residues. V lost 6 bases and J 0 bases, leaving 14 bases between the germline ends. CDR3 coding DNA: TGTGCCAGCAGCCCCGGACGGGAAATGAACACTGAAGCTTTCTTT. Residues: CASSPGREMNTEAFF.

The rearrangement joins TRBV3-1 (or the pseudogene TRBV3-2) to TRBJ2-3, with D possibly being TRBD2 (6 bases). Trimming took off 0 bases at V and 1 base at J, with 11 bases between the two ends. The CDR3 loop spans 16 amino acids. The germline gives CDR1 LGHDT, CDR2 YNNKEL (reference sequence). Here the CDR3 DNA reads TGTGCCAGCAGCCAAGAGTTGGCTAGCGGCACAGATACGCAGTATTTT. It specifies CASSQELASGTDTQYF.

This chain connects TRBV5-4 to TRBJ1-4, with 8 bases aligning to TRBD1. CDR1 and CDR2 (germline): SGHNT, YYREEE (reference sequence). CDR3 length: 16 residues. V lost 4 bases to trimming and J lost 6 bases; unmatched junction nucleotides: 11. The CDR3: CASSLPPGQADEKLFF. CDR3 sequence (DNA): TGTGCCAGCAGCCTCCCTCCGGGACAGGCGGATGAAAAACTGTTTTTT. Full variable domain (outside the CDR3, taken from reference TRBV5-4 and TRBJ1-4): ETGVTQSPTHLIKTRGQQVTLRCSSQSGHNTVSWYQQALGQGPQFIFQYYREEENGRGNFPPRFSGLQFPNYSSELNVNALELDDSALYLCASSLPPGQADEKLFFGSGTQLSVL.

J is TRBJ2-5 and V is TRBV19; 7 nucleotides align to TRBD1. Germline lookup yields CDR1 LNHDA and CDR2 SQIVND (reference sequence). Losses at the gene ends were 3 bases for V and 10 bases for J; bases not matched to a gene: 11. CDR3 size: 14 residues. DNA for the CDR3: TGTGCCAGTAGTATTGGTTACAGGGGCCAGGACCAGTACTTC. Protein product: CASSIGYRGQDQYF.